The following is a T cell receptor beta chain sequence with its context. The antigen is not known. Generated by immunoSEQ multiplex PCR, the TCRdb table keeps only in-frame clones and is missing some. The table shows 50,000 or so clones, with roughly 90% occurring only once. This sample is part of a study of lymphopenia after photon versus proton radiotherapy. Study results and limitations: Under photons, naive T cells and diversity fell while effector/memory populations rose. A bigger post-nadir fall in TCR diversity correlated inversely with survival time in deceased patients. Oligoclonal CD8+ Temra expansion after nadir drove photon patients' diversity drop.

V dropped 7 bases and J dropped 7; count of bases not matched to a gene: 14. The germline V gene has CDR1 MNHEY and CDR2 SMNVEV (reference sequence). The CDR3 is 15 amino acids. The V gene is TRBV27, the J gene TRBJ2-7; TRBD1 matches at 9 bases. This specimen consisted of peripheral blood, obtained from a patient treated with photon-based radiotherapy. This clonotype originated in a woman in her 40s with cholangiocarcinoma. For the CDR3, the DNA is TGTGCCAGCATCAGTTGGGGAACAGGGGGCTGGGAGCAGTACTTC. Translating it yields CASISWGTGGWEQYF.